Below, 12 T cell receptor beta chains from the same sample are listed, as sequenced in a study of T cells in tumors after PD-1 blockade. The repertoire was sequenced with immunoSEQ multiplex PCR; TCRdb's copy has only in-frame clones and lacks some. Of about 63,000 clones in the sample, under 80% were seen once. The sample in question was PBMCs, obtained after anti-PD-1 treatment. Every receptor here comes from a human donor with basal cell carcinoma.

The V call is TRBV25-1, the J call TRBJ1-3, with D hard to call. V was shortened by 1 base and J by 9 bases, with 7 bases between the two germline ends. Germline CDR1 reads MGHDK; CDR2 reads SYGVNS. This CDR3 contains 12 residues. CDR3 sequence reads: CASSESQSTIYF. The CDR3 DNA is TGTGCCAGCAGTGAATCTCAGAGCACCATATATTTT.

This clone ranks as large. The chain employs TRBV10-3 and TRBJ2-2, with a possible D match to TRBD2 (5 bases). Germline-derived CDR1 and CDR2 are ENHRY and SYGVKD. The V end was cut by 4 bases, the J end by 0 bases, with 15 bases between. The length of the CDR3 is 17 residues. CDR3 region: CAISVGLAVANTGELFF. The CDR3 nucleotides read TGTGCCATCAGTGTTGGGCTAGCCGTAGCGAACACCGGGGAGCTGTTTTTT.

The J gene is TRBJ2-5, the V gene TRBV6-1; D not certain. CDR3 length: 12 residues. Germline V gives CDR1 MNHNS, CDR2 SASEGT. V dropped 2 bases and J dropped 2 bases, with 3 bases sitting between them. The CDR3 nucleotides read TGTGCCAGCAGTGAATGGCAAGAGACCCAGTACTTC. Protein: CASSEWQETQYF.

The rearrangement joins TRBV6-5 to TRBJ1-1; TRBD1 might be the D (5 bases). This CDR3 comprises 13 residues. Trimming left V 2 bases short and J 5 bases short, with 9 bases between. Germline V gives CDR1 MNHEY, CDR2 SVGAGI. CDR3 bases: TGTGCCAGCAGTTACAGGGGTAAAACTGAAGCTTTCTTT. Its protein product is CASSYRGKTEAFF.

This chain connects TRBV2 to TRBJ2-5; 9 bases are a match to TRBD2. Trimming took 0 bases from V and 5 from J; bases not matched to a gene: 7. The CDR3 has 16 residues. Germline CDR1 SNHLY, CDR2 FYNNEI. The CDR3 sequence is CASSEAGGGARETQYF. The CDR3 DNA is TGTGCCAGCAGTGAAGCGGGCGGGGGGGCCAGGGAGACCCAGTACTTC.

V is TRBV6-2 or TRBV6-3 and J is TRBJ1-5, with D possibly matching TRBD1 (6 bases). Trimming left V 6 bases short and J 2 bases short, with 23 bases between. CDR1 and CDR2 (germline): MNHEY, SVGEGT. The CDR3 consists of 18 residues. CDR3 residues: CASSSFGQGISGNQPQHF. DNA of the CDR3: TGTGCCAGCAGCTCCTTCGGGCAGGGGATTAGTGGCAATCAGCCCCAGCATTTT.

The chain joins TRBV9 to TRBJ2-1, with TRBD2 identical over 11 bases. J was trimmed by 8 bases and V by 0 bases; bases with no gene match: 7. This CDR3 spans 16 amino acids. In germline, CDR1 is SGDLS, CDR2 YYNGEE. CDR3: CASSVVDSGGEDEQFF. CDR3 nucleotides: TGTGCCAGCAGCGTAGTCGATAGCGGGGGGGAGGATGAGCAGTTCTTC.

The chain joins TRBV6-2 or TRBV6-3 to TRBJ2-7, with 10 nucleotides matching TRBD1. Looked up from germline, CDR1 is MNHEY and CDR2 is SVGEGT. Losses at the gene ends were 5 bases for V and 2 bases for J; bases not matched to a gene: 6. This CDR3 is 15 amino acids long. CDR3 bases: TGTGCCAGCAGTGCTCCGGGACAGGGGACCTACGAGCAGTACTTC. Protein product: CASSAPGQGTYEQYF.

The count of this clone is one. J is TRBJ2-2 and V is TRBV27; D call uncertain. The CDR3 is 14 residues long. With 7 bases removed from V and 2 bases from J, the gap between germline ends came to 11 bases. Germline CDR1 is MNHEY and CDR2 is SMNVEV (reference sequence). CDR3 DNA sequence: TGTGCCAGCAAGCTCGTCCCCAACACCGGGGAGCTGTTTTTT. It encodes CASKLVPNTGELFF.

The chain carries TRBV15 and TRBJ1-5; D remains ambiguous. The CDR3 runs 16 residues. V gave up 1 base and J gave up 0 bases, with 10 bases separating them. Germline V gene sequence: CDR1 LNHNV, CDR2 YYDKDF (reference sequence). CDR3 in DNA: TGTGCCACCAGCAGAGGGGAAGAGGTTAGCAATCAGCCCCAGCATTTT. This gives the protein CATSRGEEVSNQPQHF.

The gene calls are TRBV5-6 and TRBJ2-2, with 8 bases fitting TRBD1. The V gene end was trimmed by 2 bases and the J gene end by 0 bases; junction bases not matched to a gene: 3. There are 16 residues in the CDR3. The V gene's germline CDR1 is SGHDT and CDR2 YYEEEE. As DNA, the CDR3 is TGTGCCAGCAGCTTCAAACAGGGGGCGAACACCGGGGAGCTGTTTTTT. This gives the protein CASSFKQGANTGELFF.

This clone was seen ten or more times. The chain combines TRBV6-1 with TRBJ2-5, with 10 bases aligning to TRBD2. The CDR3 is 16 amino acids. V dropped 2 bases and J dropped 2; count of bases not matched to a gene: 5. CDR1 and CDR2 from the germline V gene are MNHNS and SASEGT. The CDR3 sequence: CASSEMSGGGQETQYF. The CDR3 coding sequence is TGTGCCAGCAGTGAAATGAGCGGGGGGGGACAAGAGACCCAGTACTTC.